The present T cell receptor beta chain was sequenced within a study of T cells after yellow fever vaccination (dated by TCRdb to the late 2010s). About the investigation overall: The SMART-Seq v4 Ultra Low Input RNA kit was used to prepare libraries from fractions with low cell numbers. Blood was collected at multiple timepoints before and after primary and secondary immunization, and bulk PBMC replicates and cell subsets were isolated. Two healthy male donors, one aged 18 to 29 and one aged 30 to 39 years, were included in the cohort. Bulk TCR alpha and beta repertoires were sequenced longitudinally to track T-cell clones before and after primary and booster YFV17D yellow fever vaccination.

This clonotype was detected many times. Its antigen is still unknown. No per-base quality is available; no much larger clone lies one base away. V is pared back by 1 base and J by 5 bases, with 11 bases lying between the germline termini. From a lookup of the germline V gene, CDR1 and CDR2 are SGHVS and FNYEAQ. From cysteine to phenylalanine, the CDR3 is 15 amino acids long. The DNA shown is the 45-base CDR3, in frame from base 1. TCRdb shows the sequencer as Illumina NovaSeq 6000. TCR cDNA was synthesized by 5'RACE template switching, through which a universal primer site and unique molecular identifiers were introduced. cDNA synthesis was primed from both the TCR alpha and TCR beta constant segments. Library amplification used two PCR steps, and the second PCR step added sample barcodes and sequencing adapters. Sequencing of libraries was performed on Illumina HiSeq 2500 (2x100 bp) or NovaSeq (2x150 bp). From the authors' description of their analysis: MIGEC handled demultiplexing of reads and collapsing into UMI consensus sequences, while MiXCR performed V(D)J alignment. Clonotypes responding to the vaccine were identified with edgeR on replicate PBMC samples, with the criteria of FDR below 0.01 and a log2 fold change above 5 up to day 15. CD4 or CD8 identity was assigned to each bulk clonotype according to whether the clonotype was present at higher abundance in the sequenced CD4 repertoire or the sequenced CD8 repertoire. TCRdb cleaned the public reads at Q25 with fastp, built clones with MiXCR and kept in-frame beta chains. Merged by CDR3 protein, the rows form single entries marked with the most common genes and DNA. TCRdb's processing, not the study's, gives the V and J calls here. In this sample the table shows 300,000 to 400,000 distinct CDR3 sequences, approximately 11% of which occur a single time. Clones ranked in the top ten supply under 4% of the sample.

Explained via the paper, the treatment or condition label denotes: live attenuated yellow fever vaccine strain. A standard Ficoll-Paque protocol was used to isolate PBMCs from peripheral blood. Dynabeads CD4 and CD8 positive selection kits were used to isolate CD4 and CD8 T-cell fractions. RNA was extracted with TriZol from bulk PBMCs, CD4 and CD8 fractions, and dextramer-positive and dextramer-negative fractions. Study-level results and caveats: Compared with the primary T-cell response, the secondary T-cell response was weaker but faster, peaking on day 5 rather than day 15. Most clones expanded after primary vaccination were re-detected after the booster (almost 97% of CD4 and 88% of CD8), suggesting broad memory maintenance. A small share of clonotypes was detected in both CD4 and CD8 compartments, with the overlap likely arising from convergent recombination. Computational filtering was required because FACS-sorted repertoires could contain abundant contaminating clonotypes from the bulk population. The study included only a couple of donors, which limits how far the findings can be generalized.

This clonotype originated in a man between 18 and 29 years old who received the YFV17D yellow fever vaccine. The sample consisted of CD4+ T cells sorted from PBMCs, taken 45 days after the yellow fever booster vaccination. The chain links TRBV7-6 with TRBJ2-2, and TRBD2 may be the D gene, going by 6 matching bases. CDR3 protein: CASSLGTTDTGELFF. In nucleotides, the sequence is TGTGCCAGCAGCTTAGGGACTACGGATACCGGGGAGCTGTTTTTT.